This TCR beta chain emerged from a study of CD8 T cells in Susac syndrome. CDR1 and CDR2 from the germline V gene are SNHLY and FYNNEI. Between the trimmed V and J ends, which lost 6 bases and 11 bases, there was a span of 14 bases. The CDR3 loop spans 11 amino acids. The control participants were healthy donors, and these controls were matched with respect to both age and sex. The authors reverse transcribed roughly 0.5 to 1 ug RNA with random hexamers. From the immunoSEQ multiplex PCR reads, TCRdb called clonotypes with MiXCR, one entry per CDR3 protein. This table has about 200,000 distinct CDR3 sequences, 85% to 95% appearing once.

This receptor was taken from a human donor in good health. Sequenced input: CD4+ T cells from PBMCs. The chain carries TRBV2 and TRBJ2-7; D might be TRBD2 (7 bases). CDR3 nucleotide sequence: TGTGCCAGCAGCACAGGGAGGGGGGAGTACGTC. Translation gives CASSTGRGEYV.